Given below is one T cell receptor (beta chain) in context. The record originates from a study of blood T cell repertoires in COVID-19. Method: immunoSEQ multiplex PCR; TCRdb's copy keeps in-frame clones and lacks some. The table shows some 70,000 clones, with around 80% occurring only once. Trimming left V 6 bases short and J 6 bases short, with 12 bases between. The CDR3 has 12 amino acids. Germline V gives CDR1 MGHDK, CDR2 SYGVNS. The sequence derives from a man aged 45-60 years with COVID-19, enrolled during active disease. The sample taken for sequencing was peripheral blood. V and J are TRBV25-1 and TRBJ2-7, with D maybe TRBD1 (6 bases). CDR3: CASRDRYSEQYF. CDR3 in DNA: TGTGCCAGCAGAGACAGGTATAGCGAGCAGTACTTC.